This is a list of T cell receptor beta chains from one sample in a study of lymphopenia after photon versus proton radiotherapy. Using immunoSEQ multiplex PCR, the repertoire was profiled, and TCRdb retains in-frame clones only, with some absent. This table holds about 19,000 clones, just over 90% found once. The sample consisted of peripheral blood, taken from a patient treated with photon-based radiotherapy. These receptors all come from a man aged 55 to 70 with pancreatic cancer. CDR3s include the opening cysteine and the closing phenylalanine or tryptophan. D genes are given only for firm matches. Not all rows give a size; the values are once, few, many and, for expanded clones, a class.

v_call,clone_size,j_call,d_call,cdr3_aa,cdr3_nt
TRBV18,-,TRBJ2-2,-,CASSPLSAGELFF,TGTGCCAGCTCACCATTGAGTGCCGGGGAGCTGTTTTTT
TRBV7-2,-,TRBJ2-5,-,CASSPSEIQETQYF,TGTGCCAGCAGCCCCTCGGAGATTCAAGAGACCCAGTACTTC
TRBV6-1,-,TRBJ1-3,-,CASSEFSGRSGNTIYF,TGTGCCAGCAGTGAATTTAGCGGCCGCTCTGGAAACACCATATATTTT
TRBV19,-,TRBJ2-7,TRBD1,CASSAGGYEQYF,TGTGCCAGTAGTGCAGGGGGCTACGAGCAGTACTTC
TRBV29-1,-,TRBJ2-7,-,CSVGGSVGYEQYF,TGCAGCGTGGGGGGTTCCGTGGGGTACGAGCAGTACTTC
TRBV18,-,TRBJ1-4,TRBD1,CASSQGQGATNEKLFF,TGTGCCAGCTCCCAGGGACAGGGGGCAACTAATGAAAAACTGTTTTTT
TRBV14,-,TRBJ1-1,-,CASSQGGAYEAFF,TGTGCCAGCAGCCAGGGGGGCGCATATGAAGCTTTCTTT
TRBV7-8,-,TRBJ1-1,-,CASSLRRNSVTEAFF,TGTGCCAGCAGCTTAAGGCGGAACAGTGTTACTGAAGCTTTCTTT
TRBV6-1,once,TRBJ2-5,TRBD2,CASSEVVARLAGEETQYF,TGTGCCAGCAGTGAAGTAGTGGCGCGACTAGCGGGGGAAGAGACCCAGTACTTC
TRBV10-1,-,TRBJ2-1,TRBD2,CASSETAGGQAYNEQFF,TGCGCCAGCAGTGAGACGGCGGGGGGGCAAGCCTACAATGAGCAGTTCTTC
TRBV6-5,-,TRBJ1-6,-,CASSYNSPLHF,TGTGCCAGCAGTTACAATTCACCCCTCCACTTT
TRBV14,-,TRBJ2-7,-,CASSRTGGGRDEQYF,TGTGCCAGCAGCCGAACGGGCGGGGGCCGCGACGAGCAGTACTTC
TRBV19,-,TRBJ1-3,-,CASSIDPGTLSGNTIYF,TGTGCCAGTAGTATAGACCCAGGGACTCTCTCTGGAAACACCATATATTTT
TRBV30,-,TRBJ2-6,TRBD1,CAWTPGQEVPGANVLTF,TGTGCCTGGACCCCTGGACAGGAGGTGCCTGGGGCCAACGTCCTGACTTTC
TRBV10-3,-,TRBJ1-1,-,CAISVGGEWGTTEAFF,TGTGCCATCAGTGTTGGTGGGGAGTGGGGTACCACTGAAGCTTTCTTT
TRBV28,-,TRBJ2-1,TRBD2,CASSLSLAGYNEQFF,TGTGCCAGCAGTTTAAGTCTAGCGGGGTACAATGAGCAGTTCTTC
TRBV11-2,-,TRBJ2-2,-,CASSLDGGGHTNTGELFF,TGTGCCAGCAGCTTAGATGGGGGTGGACATACGAACACCGGGGAGCTGTTTTTT
TRBV4-3,-,TRBJ1-1,-,CASSSPGAEAFF,TGCGCCAGCAGCTCACCGGGAGCAGAAGCTTTCTTT
TRBV6-5,-,TRBJ1-3,-,CASSYGRSVSGNTIYF,TGTGCCAGCAGTTACGGCAGGTCTGTGTCTGGAAACACCATATATTTT
TRBV4-3,-,TRBJ1-2,TRBD1,CASSPGTANYGYTF,TGCGCCAGCAGCCCGGGGACAGCTAACTATGGCTACACCTTC
TRBV18,-,TRBJ2-6,TRBD2,CASSRTSGGASGANVLTF,TGTGCCAGCTCACGTACTAGCGGGGGGGCTTCTGGGGCCAACGTCCTGACTTTC
TRBV19,-,TRBJ1-6,-,CASSPGSVSDSPLHF,TGTGCCAGTAGTCCAGGGTCGGTTAGTGATTCACCCCTCCACTTT
TRBV7-2,-,TRBJ2-1,-,CASNSLGVSYNEQFF,TGTGCCAGCAACTCCCTTGGCGTTTCCTACAATGAGCAGTTCTTC
TRBV5-1,-,TRBJ2-5,TRBD2,CASTRTSQETQYF,TGCGCCAGCACTCGGACTAGCCAAGAGACCCAGTACTTC
TRBV5-8,-,TRBJ2-2,-,CASSPRERLNTGELFF,TGTGCCAGCAGCCCCCGAGAAAGACTGAACACCGGGGAGCTGTTTTTT
TRBV11-2,-,TRBJ2-4,-,CASSLGENIQYF,TGTGCCAGCAGCTTAGGAGAAAACATTCAGTACTTC
TRBV2,few,TRBJ1-1,TRBD1,CASRAGQGFAVNTEAFF,TGTGCCAGCAGAGCCGGACAGGGGTTTGCGGTGAACACTGAAGCTTTCTTT
TRBV27,-,TRBJ2-7,TRBD2,CASSLSLAGSYEQYF,TGTGCCAGCAGTTTAAGCCTAGCGGGGTCCTACGAGCAGTACTTC
TRBV6-4,-,TRBJ2-1,TRBD2,CASSVEGGGAFDEQFF,TGTGCCAGCAGTGTCGAAGGCGGGGGGGCTTTCGATGAGCAGTTCTTC
TRBV18,-,TRBJ2-6,-,CASSQQGTIISSGANVLTF,TGTGCCAGCTCACAACAGGGGACTATCATTAGCTCTGGGGCCAACGTCCTGACTTTC
TRBV7-9,-,TRBJ1-6,-,CASSFSESNSPLHF,TGTGCCAGCAGCTTTAGTGAGTCTAATTCACCCCTCCACTTT
TRBV7-2,-,TRBJ2-3,TRBD2,CASSPGLVGTQYF,TGTGCCAGCAGCCCCGGACTAGTCGGTACGCAGTATTTT
TRBV5-1,-,TRBJ2-5,-,CASSLWGQGKETQYF,TGCGCCAGCAGCCTGTGGGGGCAGGGAAAAGAGACCCAGTACTTC
TRBV6-1,-,TRBJ2-1,-,CASSEGVNEQFF,TGTGCCAGCAGTGAGGGGGTTAATGAGCAGTTCTTC
TRBV19,few,TRBJ1-5,TRBD1,CASSSWTGGNQPQHF,TGTGCCAGTAGTAGCTGGACAGGGGGCAATCAGCCCCAGCATTTT
TRBV7-2,-,TRBJ2-1,TRBD1,CASSYRQGNYNEQFF,TGTGCCAGCAGTTACAGACAGGGGAACTACAATGAGCAGTTCTTC
TRBV5-6,-,TRBJ2-6,-,CASGYVGSGANVLTF,TGTGCCAGCGGCTACGTGGGCTCTGGGGCCAACGTCCTGACTTTC
TRBV5-1,-,TRBJ2-2,-,CASTQDYPGELFF,TGCGCCAGCACCCAAGACTATCCCGGGGAGCTGTTTTTT
TRBV5-4,-,TRBJ2-3,-,CASSPPYPGPQYF,TGTGCCAGCAGCCCCCCTTACCCAGGTCCACAGTATTTT
TRBV2,-,TRBJ2-6,-,CASNRRFSGANVLTF,TGTGCCTCTAACCGACGGTTCTCTGGGGCCAACGTCCTGACTTTC
TRBV11-2,-,TRBJ2-7,TRBD2,CASSLIASGGLYEQYF,TGTGCCAGCAGCTTAATAGCCAGCGGGGGACTCTACGAGCAGTACTTC
TRBV30,-,TRBJ2-3,-,CAWSDYYRWSSTDTQYF,TGTGCCTGGAGTGACTATTACAGGTGGTCAAGCACAGATACGCAGTATTTT
TRBV5-4,-,TRBJ2-3,TRBD1,CASRIRKTGSTDTQYF,TGTGCCAGCAGGATACGAAAGACAGGGAGCACAGATACGCAGTATTTT
TRBV5-4,once,TRBJ2-5,-,CASSLVGGQGLAETQYF,TGTGCCAGCAGCTTGGTAGGGGGACAGGGACTAGCAGAGACCCAGTACTTC